Included here is one T cell receptor beta chain sequence, with context. The antigen is undetermined. Each of the donors was a healthy bone marrow donor. In the PCR, 60 Vbeta and 13 Jbeta primers were used. Produced via immunoSEQ multiplex PCR; TCRdb's table is partial and in-frame only. The table records roughly 160,000 clones, 84% of them present only once. The data are from a study of cytomegalovirus exposure and HLA in healthy donors. General study results and limits: Per published accounts, TCR beta sequences correctly predicted the HLA-A and HLA-B alleles of most subjects. Confirmation in vitro established that a few CMV-associated chains were specific for CMV antigens. TCR beta chains numbering under 200 were designated cytomegalovirus-associated.

The CDR3 runs to 14 residues. V lost 4 bases to trimming and J lost 1 base, with 8 bases between them. The germline V gene has CDR1 MDHEN and CDR2 SYDVKM. This clonotype was sampled from a man younger than 40 in good health and CMV-seronegative. The J gene is TRBJ1-5, the V gene TRBV28, with TRBD1 as a possible D gene (6 bases). The sample was PBMCs. CDR3 amino acids: CASSYRVSNQPQHF. CDR3 sequence (DNA): TGTGCCAGCAGTTACAGGGTCAGCAATCAGCCCCAGCATTTT.